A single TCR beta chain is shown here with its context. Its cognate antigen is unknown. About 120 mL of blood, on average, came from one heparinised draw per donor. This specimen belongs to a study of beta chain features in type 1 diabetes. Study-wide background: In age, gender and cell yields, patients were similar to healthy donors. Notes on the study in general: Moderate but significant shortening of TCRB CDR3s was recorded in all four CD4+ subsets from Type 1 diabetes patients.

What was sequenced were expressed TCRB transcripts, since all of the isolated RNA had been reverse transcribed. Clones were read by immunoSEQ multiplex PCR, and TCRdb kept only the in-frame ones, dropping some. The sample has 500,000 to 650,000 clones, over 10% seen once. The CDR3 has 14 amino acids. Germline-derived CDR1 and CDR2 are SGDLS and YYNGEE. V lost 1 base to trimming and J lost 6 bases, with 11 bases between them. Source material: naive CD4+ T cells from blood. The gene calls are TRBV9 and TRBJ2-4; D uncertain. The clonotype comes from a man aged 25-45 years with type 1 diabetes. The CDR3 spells CASSVTRRGNIQYF. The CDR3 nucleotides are TGTGCCAGCAGCGTAACAAGGAGAGGAAACATTCAGTACTTC.